This T cell receptor beta chain was documented in a study of blood T cell repertoires in COVID-19. Study-wide context: Donors in the United States, Italy and Spain gave samples during acute or convalescent COVID-19. T cells, B-cell-depleted T cells, or PBMCs supplied cDNA or gDNA.

Patients in Seattle were enrolled during active infection, then followed longitudinally. In the authors' workflow: The authors estimated nucleated cell counts from reference gene primer amplification. Some clones are missing from TCRdb's copy, which holds only in-frame ones; the method was immunoSEQ multiplex PCR. The V and J calls and clone size are taken from that table; D and trimming were inferred from the DNA. The sample has roughly 220,000 clones; approximately 86% are singletons. This sequence was found in a woman in her forties or fifties with COVID-19, enrolled during active disease. The sequencing sample was made of peripheral blood.

CDR3 bases: TGTGCCAGCAGCCCGGCGGGGGGCTTGCTGGATGAGCAGTTCTTC. Its protein is CASSPAGGLLDEQFF. The chain joins TRBV5-5 to TRBJ2-1; 8 positions match TRBD2. This CDR3 is built from 15 residues. Germline V gives CDR1 SGHKS, CDR2 YYEKEE (reference sequence). V was pared by 4 bases and J by 8 bases, with 11 bases of the junction left unmatched.